The source of this TCR beta chain is a study of cytomegalovirus exposure and HLA in healthy donors. With respect to this clone: The same CDR3 also results from other DNA sequences found in this sample.

The repertoire was sequenced with immunoSEQ multiplex PCR; TCRdb's copy has only in-frame clones and lacks some. Here the sample spans about 260,000 clones, 90% being singletons. Trimming took off 3 bases at V and 4 bases at J, with 7 bases between the two ends. CDR3 length: 12 residues. Germline assignment: CDR1 SEHNR and CDR2 FQNEAQ (reference sequence). The TCR comes from a woman in her 30s in good health and CMV-seronegative. The V gene is TRBV7-9, the J gene TRBJ2-7; D not resolved. The sequencing sample was made of PBMCs. CDR3 sequence: CASSFVSYEQYF. The CDR3 DNA reads as TGTGCCAGCAGCTTTGTCTCTTACGAGCAGTACTTC.